This T cell receptor (beta chain) is drawn from a study of blood T cell repertoires in COVID-19. For the study at large: Collection of acute and convalescent COVID-19 samples took place in the United States, Italy and Spain.

Original data processing: Scientists estimated how many nucleated cells there were by amplifying reference gene primers. Clones were sequenced by immunoSEQ multiplex PCR, and TCRdb holds only the in-frame ones, with some missing. The V and J calls and clone size were taken over from that table, and D and trimming were inferred from the DNA. The table records about 160,000 clones, 85% to 90% of them present only once. This clone was seen only a few times. V lost 5 bases and J lost 0, with 7 bases in between. Germline V gene sequence: CDR1 LNHDA, CDR2 SQIVND (reference sequence). CDR3 length equals 13 residues. Participants were placed into cohorts based on the clinical history they reported. Two negative PCRs, clearance, or symptom resolution characterized the recovered Cohort 3 donors.

The receptor comes from a woman in her forties or fifties who had recovered from COVID-19. This sequence joins TRBV19 and TRBJ1-1; D might be TRBD1 (5 bases). Source material: PBMCs or T cells enriched from blood (not recorded which). CDR3 DNA sequence: TGTGCCAGTAGTTCGACAGTGAACACTGAAGCTTTCTTT. The encoded protein is CASSSTVNTEAFF.